A single sample is the source of the 30 T cell receptor beta chains below, sequenced in a study of T cell repertoires in cytomegalovirus infection (dated by TCRdb to about 2019). This sample was sequenced with an Illumina HiSeq 1500. The public sequencing data were trimmed at Q25 with fastp and processed into clonotypes with MiXCR by TCRdb, which kept only in-frame beta chains. Each entry merges the rows of one CDR3 protein and shows their most common DNA and genes. In this sample the table shows a few hundred thousand distinct CDR3 sequences, around a sixth of which occur a single time. The ten largest clones capture 7.5% to 9.5% of the sample. The specimen was PBMCs. These receptors came from a human donor in good health (CMV status not recorded). Some clones in this sample may be carry-over from other donors' samples.

This chain uses TRBV20-1 with TRBJ1-2; 8 bases agree with TRBD1. V dropped 5 bases and J dropped 7; count of bases not matched to a gene: 6. The V gene's germline CDR1 is DFQATT and CDR2 SNEGSKA (reference sequence). CDR3 length: 12 amino acids. DNA of the CDR3: TGCAGTGCTGGCAGGGGGCAGGTTGGCTACACCTTC. Amino acids: CSAGRGQVGYTF.

This chain uses TRBV6-1 with TRBJ2-5; TRBD1 agrees at 8 bases. This CDR3 spans 14 amino acids. CDR1 and CDR2 (germline): MNHNS, SASEGT. V dropped 4 bases and J dropped 5; count of bases not matched to a gene: 6. CDR3 sequence (DNA): TGTGCCAGCAGTGCGGACAGGGTTGTGGAGACCCAGTACTTC. Translated, it gives CASSADRVVETQYF.

This clonotype was recorded a few times. The chain combines TRBV6-4 with TRBJ1-6; unclear D gene. Between the trimmed V and J ends, which lost 1 base and 7 bases, there was a span of 2 bases. The germline gives CDR1 MRHNA, CDR2 SNTAGT. The CDR3 extends over 12 amino acids. The CDR3 bases are TGTGCCAGCAGTGACTGGAATTCACCCCTCCACTTT. This encodes CASSDWNSPLHF.

The gene calls are TRBV10-2 and TRBJ2-1, with 11 bases that match TRBD2. Losses at the gene ends were 5 bases for V and 7 bases for J; bases not matched to a gene: 4. This CDR3 comprises 14 residues. The V gene's germline CDR1 is WSHSY and CDR2 SAAADI. CDR3 coding DNA: TGCGCCAGCAGTTTAGCGGGAGGGGTGAATGAGCAGTTCTTC. It codes for CASSLAGGVNEQFF.

This rearrangement joins TRBV5-6 to TRBJ2-5; the match to TRBD2 covers 9 bases. CDR3 length: 16 amino acids. Germline V gene data show CDR1 as SGHDT and CDR2 as YYEEEE. The V gene end was trimmed by 2 bases and the J gene end by 5 bases; junction bases not matched to a gene: 10. CDR3 in amino acids: CASSLPGLANDETQYF. In nucleotides, the CDR3 is TGTGCCAGCAGCTTACCGGGACTAGCTAACGATGAGACCCAGTACTTC.

This clonotype was observed a few times. The gene calls are TRBV15 and TRBJ2-5, with D possibly TRBD1 on 6 matching bases. Trimming removed 1 base from V and 5 bases from J, with 11 bases in between. In germline, CDR1 is LNHNV, CDR2 YYDKDF (reference sequence). The CDR3 runs to 14 residues. CDR3 amino acids: CATSRGEQGETQYF. CDR3 nucleotide sequence: TGTGCCACCAGCAGAGGAGAGCAGGGGGAGACCCAGTACTTC.

There are a few counts of this clonotype. The V and J genes are TRBV12-5 and TRBJ1-2; 8 positions match TRBD1. Unmatched junction bases numbered 5, after V lost 6 bases and J lost 8 bases. From germline, CDR1 is LGHNT and CDR2 FRNRAP. The CDR3 length is 12 residues. CDR3 sequence reads: CASGNPGGGYTF. In nucleotides, the CDR3 is TGTGCTAGTGGGAATCCAGGGGGCGGCTACACCTTC.

The table lists this clonotype with a few counts. The CDR3 here is CSARDWASGRKSADTQYF. Here the CDR3 DNA reads TGCAGTGCTAGAGATTGGGCTAGCGGGAGGAAATCGGCAGATACGCAGTATTTT. This sequence joins TRBV20-1 and TRBJ2-3, with 11 bases identical to TRBD2. The V segment lost 0 bases and the J segment 4 bases; nucleotides outside the gene matches: 12. Per germline, CDR1 DFQATT and CDR2 SNEGSKA (reference sequence). The CDR3 runs to 18 residues.

The V gene is TRBV25-1, the J gene TRBJ1-2; D gene ambiguous. The CDR3 is 14 residues long. Germline V gives CDR1 MGHDK, CDR2 SYGVNS. The V end was cut by 5 bases, the J end by 5 bases, with 15 bases between. CDR3 DNA sequence: TGTGCCAGCAGTAACGGGTCACCCTGGTATGGCTACACCTTC. Translation gives CASSNGSPWYGYTF.

This clonotype was seen a handful of times. In DNA form, the CDR3 reads TGTGCCAGCAGTTCCCAGGATAGCTACGAGCAGTACTTC. It encodes CASSSQDSYEQYF. This chain joins TRBV6-2 or TRBV6-3 and TRBJ2-7; D remains unclear. Germline V gene lookup returns CDR1 MNHEY and CDR2 SVGEGT. Trimming pared 4 bases from V and 3 bases from J, leaving 10 bases between. CDR3 length equals 13 residues.

This clonotype turned up a few times. The chain uses TRBV23-1 and TRBJ1-5; 7 bases agree with TRBD1. TRBV23-1 is an ORF; its function is uncertain. The CDR3 has 16 amino acids. The V gene end was trimmed by 2 bases and the J gene end by 5 bases; junction bases not matched to a gene: 9. The CDR3 protein is CASSQKKGQRDQPQHF. Written as DNA, the CDR3 is TGCGCCAGCAGTCAAAAAAAGGGACAGCGAGATCAGCCCCAGCATTTT.

The chain has TRBV5-5 and TRBJ1-1; D may be TRBD1 (5 bases). Trimming cost V 0 bases and J 5 bases, with 14 bases left between them. The germline CDR1 and CDR2 sequences are SGHKS and YYEKEE (reference sequence). The CDR3 spans 15 residues. The CDR3 spells CASSLGQWEGTEAFF. The DNA of the CDR3 is TGTGCCAGCAGCTTGGGGCAGTGGGAGGGGACTGAAGCTTTCTTT.

This clonotype was counted a few times. The chain is built from TRBV12-3 or TRBV12-4 and TRBJ1-2; D unresolved. CDR3 length: 13 amino acids. Trimming shortened V by 6 bases and J by 4 bases, and 12 bases separated the two germline ends. DNA for the CDR3: TGTGCCAGCAGACTTCAGGACCTCTATGGCTACACCTTC. Amino acid sequence: CASRLQDLYGYTF.

V and J are TRBV20-1 and TRBJ2-1, with 8 positions matching TRBD2. The CDR3 sequence is 14 residues long. V gave up 1 base and J gave up 7 bases; unmatched junction bases: 6. CDR1 and CDR2 from the germline V gene are DFQATT and SNEGSKA (reference sequence). CDR3 coding DNA: TGCAGTGCTAGAGCTCTAGCGGGTCCTAATGAGCAGTTCTTC. It translates to CSARALAGPNEQFF.

The table lists this clonotype with a few counts. The chain employs TRBV5-5 and TRBJ2-7, with 10 bases identical to TRBD2. Germline assignment: CDR1 SGHKS and CDR2 YYEKEE (reference sequence). The CDR3 is 14 residues long. V gave up 2 bases and J gave up 6 bases; unmatched junction bases: 5. CDR3 coding DNA: TGTGCCAGCAGCTTTGGGACTAGCGTCCGCGAGCAGTACTTC. This encodes CASSFGTSVREQYF. The full variable domain, rest sourced from reference TRBV5-5 and TRBJ2-7, is DAGVTQSPTHLIKTRGQQVTLRCSPISGHKSVSWYQQVLGQGPQFIFQYYEKEERGRGNFPDRFSARQFPNYSSELNVNALLLGDSALYLCASSFGTSVREQYFGPGTRLTVT.

This clonotype was picked up many times. This rearrangement joins TRBV7-9 to TRBJ1-1; a possible D gene is TRBD1 (6 bases). Germline V gene data show CDR1 as SEHNR and CDR2 as FQNEAQ (reference sequence). This CDR3 spans 13 amino acids. Deletions cut 5 bases from V and 4 bases from J, with 11 bases between. CDR3 sequence: CASSPEGGTEAFF. As DNA, the CDR3 is TGTGCCAGCAGCCCCGAGGGGGGCACTGAAGCTTTCTTT.

This clonotype was observed a few times. The chain is built from TRBV7-9 and TRBJ1-1; D call uncertain. Germline-derived CDR1 and CDR2 are SEHNR and FQNEAQ (reference sequence). The CDR3 spans 13 residues. V lost 3 bases, J lost 8 bases, and 13 bases lay in between. CDR3 sequence reads: CASSLNREAEAFF. CDR3 DNA sequence: TGTGCCAGCAGCTTGAATAGGGAAGCCGAAGCTTTCTTT.

This clonotype was recorded many times. The chain couples TRBV12-3 or TRBV12-4 to TRBJ1-2; 7 bases are a match to TRBD1. This CDR3 contains 13 residues. Trimming at V came to 5 bases and at J to 3 bases, leaving 3 bases not matched to a gene. The CDR3 reads CASSEGQDYGYTF. In DNA form, the CDR3 reads TGTGCCAGCAGTGAAGGACAGGACTATGGCTACACCTTC.

This sequence joins TRBV11-2 and TRBJ2-7, with TRBD2 as a possible D gene (5 bases). This CDR3 has 15 amino acids. The germline gives CDR1 SGHAT, CDR2 FQNNGV. Trimming cost V 0 bases and J 2 bases, with 11 bases left between them. The CDR3 sequence: CASSLDGYGAYEQYF. CDR3 nucleotide sequence: TGTGCCAGCAGCTTAGACGGGTACGGGGCCTACGAGCAGTACTTC.

The CDR3 coding sequence is TGTGCCACCAGCAGAGAATTGTTTAGGGAAATGCGCAATCAGCCCCAGCATTTT. It is translated as CATSRELFREMRNQPQHF. This sequence joins TRBV15 and TRBJ1-5; D call uncertain. In germline, CDR1 is LNHNV, CDR2 YYDKDF (reference sequence). This CDR3 is built from 18 residues. The V end was cut by 0 bases, the J end by 2 bases, with 17 bases between.

This clonotype came up many times. The chain is built from TRBV7-2 and TRBJ1-5; D is unresolved. CDR3 length: 14 amino acids. V lost 2 bases and J 3 bases, leaving 8 bases between the germline ends. CDR1 and CDR2 from the germline V gene are SGHTA and FQGNSA. DNA of the CDR3: TGTGCCAGCAGCTTAACCCGAAACAATCAGCCCCAGCATTTT. Encoded protein: CASSLTRNNQPQHF.

The chain recombines TRBV6-5 with TRBJ2-6, with no clear D. With 11 bases removed from V and 4 bases from J, the gap between germline ends came to 9 bases. The germline V gene has CDR1 MNHEY and CDR2 SVGAGI. The CDR3 covers 12 residues. The DNA of the CDR3 is TGTGCCTCAACCACCGGGGCCAACGTCCTGACTTTC. Its protein is CASTTGANVLTF.

This clonotype was picked up many times. The V call is TRBV19, the J call TRBJ2-1; 8 positions match TRBD2. The CDR3 is made up of 17 amino acids. V shed 3 bases, J shed 7 bases, and the junction held 14 bases outside the gene matches. Germline V gene lookup returns CDR1 LNHDA and CDR2 SQIVND (reference sequence). The CDR3 region has the DNA TGTGCCAGTAGTATCACCCCACCGGGACTAGGGGTGAATGAGCAGTTCTTC. Protein: CASSITPPGLGVNEQFF.

The chain employs TRBV19 and TRBJ1-3; 10 nucleotides agree with TRBD1. The V gene end was trimmed by 3 bases and the J gene end by 2 bases; junction bases not matched to a gene: 4. Per germline, CDR1 LNHDA and CDR2 SQIVND (reference sequence). CDR3 length equals 16 residues. CDR3 nucleotide sequence: TGTGCCAGTAGTATTTGGACAGGGGGTCCTGGAAACACCATATATTTT. Its protein product is CASSIWTGGPGNTIYF.

The sample holds one count of this clonotype. At one boundary the junction diverges from the germline segment, which might be a read error. The rearrangement links TRBV29-1 to TRBJ1-1, with a possible D match to TRBD1 (5 bases). The CDR3 extends over 12 amino acids. Germline CDR1 SQVTM, CDR2 ANQGSEA. The CDR3 loop reads CSVVGHLAEAFF. In DNA form, the CDR3 reads TGCAGTGTTGTCGGACACCTGGCTGAAGCTTTCTTT.

This clonotype has just a few counts. This chain links TRBV11-2 with TRBJ2-1; D is tentatively TRBD1 or TRBD2 (5 bases each). Germline V lookup: CDR1 SGHAT, CDR2 FQNNGV. The CDR3 contains 14 residues. Trimming took 5 bases from V and 8 from J, leaving 16 bases between them. CDR3 DNA: TGTGCCAGCAGCCCCGGGACCCTCGGCGATGAGCAGTTCTTC. Translation: CASSPGTLGDEQFF.

V is TRBV12-3 or TRBV12-4 and J is TRBJ1-2, with D maybe TRBD1 (5 bases). The CDR3 runs 13 residues. The V end was cut by 5 bases, the J end by 4 bases, with 11 bases between. Written as DNA, the CDR3 is TGTGCCAGCAGTCGACGGGGCGTCTATGGCTACACCTTC. This codes for CASSRRGVYGYTF.

This clonotype was seen only a few times. The chain joins TRBV7-8 to TRBJ2-4, with D tentatively TRBD1 (7 bases). Germline V CDR1 and CDR2: SGHVS, FQNEAQ. V lost 10 bases and J 3 bases, leaving 16 bases between the germline ends. There are 14 residues in the CDR3. CDR3 protein: CATTPRGVKNIQYF. As DNA, the CDR3 is TGTGCCACCACCCCCAGGGGGGTCAAAAACATTCAGTACTTC.

This clonotype occurred once. CDR3 sequence (DNA): TGCAGTGCTCGGGCTCCGGGACTAGCTTGGGATGAGCAGTTCTTC. Its translation: CSARAPGLAWDEQFF. This rearrangement joins TRBV20-1 to TRBJ2-1; 9 bases map to TRBD2. Germline assignment: CDR1 DFQATT and CDR2 SNEGSKA (reference sequence). This CDR3 is 15 amino acids long. V shed 5 bases, J shed 8 bases, and the junction held 13 bases outside the gene matches.

The gene calls are TRBV5-6 and TRBJ1-5; the D gene is possibly TRBD1 (6 bases). The CDR3 covers 14 residues. Trimming shortened V by 3 bases and J by 5 bases, and 12 bases separated the two germline ends. The germline V gene encodes CDR1 SGHDT and CDR2 YYEEEE. CDR3 in DNA: TGTGCCAGCAGCTCGAAACAGGGTCATCAGCCCCAGCATTTT. Translating gives CASSSKQGHQPQHF.